This is a list of T cell receptor beta chains from one sample in a study of cytomegalovirus exposure and HLA in healthy donors. Clones were sequenced by immunoSEQ multiplex PCR, and TCRdb holds only the in-frame ones, with some missing. The sample lists around 99,000 clones; 70% to 80% were seen once. Sequencing was performed on PBMCs. The receptors stem from a man between 18 and 29 years old in good health and CMV-seronegative. The CDR3 runs from the conserved cysteine through the conserved F or W. The D gene is left open where the match is weak. For some rows the clone size is stated as once, few or many, or as a class when expanded; others skip it.

TRBJ2-2 NA TRBD1 TRBV29-1 TGCAGCACGAGGACAGGGAACACCGGGGAGCTGTTTTTT CSTRTGNTGELFF
TRBJ2-3 NA NA TRBV5-5 TGTGCCAGCAGCTTAGAAGGGGGCACAGATACGCAGTATTTT CASSLEGGTDTQYF
TRBJ2-1 once TRBD1 TRBV27 TGTGCCGCCAGGGGGCAGGGGACGAATGAGCAGTTCTTC CAARGQGTNEQFF
TRBJ1-1 NA NA TRBV6-5 TGTGCCAGCAGTGAAGCGCTAGGCACTGAAGCTTTCTTT CASSEALGTEAFF
TRBJ2-2 NA TRBD1 TRBV2 TGTGCCAGTTGCCGGGACAGATCCACCGGGGAGCTGTTTTTT CASCRDRSTGELFF
TRBJ2-2 NA NA TRBV11-2 TGTGCCAGCAGCCCCCTACTGAACACCGGGGAGCTGTTTTTT CASSPLLNTGELFF
TRBJ2-7 NA TRBD1 TRBV10-3 TGTGCCATCAGACCAACCGGGACAGCGGTAGAGCAGTACTTC CAIRPTGTAVEQYF
TRBJ2-2 NA TRBD2 TRBV9 TGTGCCAGCAGCTCCGGACTAGCGGGGGGGATGAACACCGGGGAGCTGTTTTTT CASSSGLAGGMNTGELFF
TRBJ2-7 NA TRBD1 TRBV18 TGTGCCAGCTCAGCAAGGGACAGGGACGGCGAGCAGTACTTC CASSARDRDGEQYF
TRBJ2-3 NA NA TRBV6-6 TGTGCCAGCAGCCTAGTGAGGTGGTCAGATACGCAGTATTTT CASSLVRWSDTQYF
TRBJ1-2 few NA TRBV7-9 TGTGCCAGCAGCAAAGACAGTCCTAACTATGGCTACACCTTC CASSKDSPNYGYTF
TRBJ1-1 few NA TRBV28 TGTGCCAGCAGTTTTGACTGGAACACTGAAGCTTTCTTT CASSFDWNTEAFF
TRBJ1-1 once TRBD1 TRBV7-8 TGTGCCAGCAGCCCCGTGGTAGGCAGGGGGGACAGTGAAGCTTTCTTT CASSPVVGRGDSEAFF
TRBJ1-3 few TRBD1 TRBV7-6 TGTGCCAGCAGCGAGGACAGGGGGCCAGGAAACACCATATATTTT CASSEDRGPGNTIYF
TRBJ1-3 NA TRBD1 TRBV6-4 TGTGCCAGCAGCCCCTCCGAAGGGACAGGGACCGCTGGAAACACCATATATTTT CASSPSEGTGTAGNTIYF
TRBJ1-2 NA NA TRBV27 TGTGCCAGCAGTTTGGGAGCTAACTATGGCTACACCTTC CASSLGANYGYTF
TRBJ2-5 NA TRBD1 TRBV4-2 TGTGCCAGCAGCCGCGGACAGGGGGCCGAAGAGACCCAGTACTTC CASSRGQGAEETQYF
TRBJ2-7 NA NA TRBV7-2 TGTGCCAGCAGCACCGCCAGGGGAGGGTACGAGCAGTACTTC CASSTARGGYEQYF
TRBJ2-1 NA TRBD1 TRBV4-3 TGCGCCAGCAGCCAAGTGGGACAGGGGTTAAATGAGCAGTTCTTC CASSQVGQGLNEQFF
TRBJ2-6 NA NA TRBV11-1 TGTGCCAGCAGCTTGGGCACGACCTCTGGGGCCAACGTCCTGACTTTC CASSLGTTSGANVLTF
TRBJ2-4 NA NA TRBV7-8 TGTGCCAGCGGATCGGGGGTGACCAAAAACATTCAGTACTTC CASGSGVTKNIQYF
TRBJ1-5 few NA TRBV7-9 TGTGCCAGCAGCCCGGAGACAGTTCCAGGTCAGCCCCAGCATTTT CASSPETVPGQPQHF
TRBJ2-1 NA TRBD2 TRBV6-5 TGTGCCAGCAGTCCGACGACTAGCCGTGATGAGCAGTTCTTC CASSPTTSRDEQFF
TRBJ1-2 NA TRBD1 TRBV27 TGTGCCAGCAGACCTGGGACAGGGGGCGGTGGTGGGTATGGCAACACCTTC CASRPGTGGGGGYGNTF